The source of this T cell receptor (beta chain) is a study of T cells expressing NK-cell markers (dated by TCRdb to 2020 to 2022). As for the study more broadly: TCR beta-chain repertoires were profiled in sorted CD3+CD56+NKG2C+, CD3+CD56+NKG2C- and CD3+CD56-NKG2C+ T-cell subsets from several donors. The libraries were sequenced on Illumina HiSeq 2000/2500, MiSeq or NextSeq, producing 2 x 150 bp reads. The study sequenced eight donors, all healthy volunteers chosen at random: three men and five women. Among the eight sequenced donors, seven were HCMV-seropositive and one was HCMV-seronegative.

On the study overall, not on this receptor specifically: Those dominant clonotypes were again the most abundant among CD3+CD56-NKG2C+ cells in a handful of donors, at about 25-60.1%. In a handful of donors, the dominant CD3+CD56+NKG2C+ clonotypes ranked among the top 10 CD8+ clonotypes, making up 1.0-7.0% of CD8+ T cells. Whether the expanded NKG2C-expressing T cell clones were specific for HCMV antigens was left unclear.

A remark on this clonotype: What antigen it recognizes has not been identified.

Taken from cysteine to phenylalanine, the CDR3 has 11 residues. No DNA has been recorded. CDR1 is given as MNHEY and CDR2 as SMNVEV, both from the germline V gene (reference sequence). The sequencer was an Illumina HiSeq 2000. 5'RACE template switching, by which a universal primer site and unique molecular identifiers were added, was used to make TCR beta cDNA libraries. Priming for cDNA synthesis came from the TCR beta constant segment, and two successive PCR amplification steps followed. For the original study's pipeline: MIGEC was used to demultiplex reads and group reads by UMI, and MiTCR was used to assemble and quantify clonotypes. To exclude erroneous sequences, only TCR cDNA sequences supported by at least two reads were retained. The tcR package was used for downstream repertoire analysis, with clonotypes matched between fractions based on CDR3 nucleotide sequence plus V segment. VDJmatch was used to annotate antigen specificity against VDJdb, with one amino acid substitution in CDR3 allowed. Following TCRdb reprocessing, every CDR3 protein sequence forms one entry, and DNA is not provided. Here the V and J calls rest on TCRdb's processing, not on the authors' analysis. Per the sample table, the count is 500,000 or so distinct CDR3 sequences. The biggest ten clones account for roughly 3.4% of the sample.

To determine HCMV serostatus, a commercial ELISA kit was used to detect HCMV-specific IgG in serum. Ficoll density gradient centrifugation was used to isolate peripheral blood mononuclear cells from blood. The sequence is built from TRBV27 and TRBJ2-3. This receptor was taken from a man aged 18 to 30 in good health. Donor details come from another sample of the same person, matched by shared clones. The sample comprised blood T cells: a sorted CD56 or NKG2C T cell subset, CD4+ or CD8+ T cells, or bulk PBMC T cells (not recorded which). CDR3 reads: CASRGYDTQYF.